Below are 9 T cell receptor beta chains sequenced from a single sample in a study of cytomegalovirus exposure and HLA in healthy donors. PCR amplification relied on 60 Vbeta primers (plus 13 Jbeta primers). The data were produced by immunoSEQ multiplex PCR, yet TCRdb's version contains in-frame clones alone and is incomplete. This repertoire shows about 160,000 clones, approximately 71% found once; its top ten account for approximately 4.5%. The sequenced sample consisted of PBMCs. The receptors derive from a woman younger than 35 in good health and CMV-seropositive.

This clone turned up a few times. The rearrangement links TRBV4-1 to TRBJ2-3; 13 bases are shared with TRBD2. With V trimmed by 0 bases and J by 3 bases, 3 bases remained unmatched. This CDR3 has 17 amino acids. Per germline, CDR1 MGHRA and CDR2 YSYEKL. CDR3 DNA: TGCGCCAGCAGCCAAGATGGACTAGCGGGAGTGACAGATACGCAGTATTTT. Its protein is CASSQDGLAGVTDTQYF.

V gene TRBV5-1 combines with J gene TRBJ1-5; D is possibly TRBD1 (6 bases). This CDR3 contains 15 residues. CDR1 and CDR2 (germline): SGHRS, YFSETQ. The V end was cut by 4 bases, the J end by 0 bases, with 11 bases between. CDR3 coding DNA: TGCGCCAGCAGCCCGGGACATATTAGCAATCAGCCCCAGCATTTT. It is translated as CASSPGHISNQPQHF.

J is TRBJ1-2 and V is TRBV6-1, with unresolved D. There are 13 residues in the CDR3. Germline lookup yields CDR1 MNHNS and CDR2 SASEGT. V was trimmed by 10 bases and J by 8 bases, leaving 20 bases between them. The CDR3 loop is CATHLSGEQGYTF. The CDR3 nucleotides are TGTGCCACGCACCTATCCGGAGAGCAGGGCTACACCTTC.

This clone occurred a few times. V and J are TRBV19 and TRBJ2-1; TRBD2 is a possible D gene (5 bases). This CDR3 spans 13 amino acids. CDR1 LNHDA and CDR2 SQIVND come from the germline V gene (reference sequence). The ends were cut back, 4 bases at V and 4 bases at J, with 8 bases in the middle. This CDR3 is CASSTGLYNEQFF. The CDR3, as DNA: TGTGCCAGTAGTACTGGACTGTACAATGAGCAGTTCTTC.

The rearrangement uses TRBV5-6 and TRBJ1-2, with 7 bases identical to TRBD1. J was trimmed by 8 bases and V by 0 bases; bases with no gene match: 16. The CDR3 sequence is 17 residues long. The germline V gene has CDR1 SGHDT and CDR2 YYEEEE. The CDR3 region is CASSLALSGGLLYGYTF. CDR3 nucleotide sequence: TGTGCCAGCAGCTTGGCACTCTCAGGGGGGCTATTATACGGCTACACCTTC. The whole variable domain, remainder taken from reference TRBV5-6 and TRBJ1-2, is DAGVTQSPTHLIKTRGQQVTLRCSPKSGHDTVSWYQQALGQGPQFIFQYYEEEERQRGNFPDRFSGHQFPNYSSELNVNALLLGDSALYLCASSLALSGGLLYGYTFGSGTRLTVV.

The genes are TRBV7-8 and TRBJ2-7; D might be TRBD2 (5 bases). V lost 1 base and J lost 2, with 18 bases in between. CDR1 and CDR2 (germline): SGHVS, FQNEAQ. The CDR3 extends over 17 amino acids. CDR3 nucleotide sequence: TGTGCCAGCAGCTTAGATGGTGGGAGAAACGGCGCCTACGAGCAGTACTTC. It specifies CASSLDGGRNGAYEQYF.

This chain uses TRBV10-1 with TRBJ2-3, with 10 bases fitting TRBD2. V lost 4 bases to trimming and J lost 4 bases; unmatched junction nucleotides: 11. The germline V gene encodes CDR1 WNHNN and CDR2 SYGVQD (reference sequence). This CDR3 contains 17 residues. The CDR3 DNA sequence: TGCGCCAGCAGTGGGAGTCTAGCGGGAGATACGGCAGATACGCAGTATTTT. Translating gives CASSGSLAGDTADTQYF.

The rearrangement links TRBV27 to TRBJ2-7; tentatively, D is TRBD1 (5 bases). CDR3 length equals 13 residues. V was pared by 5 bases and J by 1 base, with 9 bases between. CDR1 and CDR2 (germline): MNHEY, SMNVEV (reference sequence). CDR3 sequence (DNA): TGTGCCAGCAGTCTAAGACAGTCCTACGAGCAGTACTTC. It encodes CASSLRQSYEQYF.

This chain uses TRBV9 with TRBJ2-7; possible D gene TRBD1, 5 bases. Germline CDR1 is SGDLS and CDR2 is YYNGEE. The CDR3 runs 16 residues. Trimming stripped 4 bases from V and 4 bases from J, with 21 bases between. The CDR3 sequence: CASSLTSGAYGYEQYF. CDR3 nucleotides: TGTGCCAGCAGCCTAACGAGTGGGGCTTACGGTTACGAGCAGTACTTC.